This entry concerns a single T cell receptor beta chain. Its target antigen remains unknown. Mismatch with germline at one junction end may stem from a read error. These data are taken from a study of CD8 T cells in ankylosing spondylitis (dated by TCRdb to 2016 to 2017). At the level of the whole study: T cell receptor beta repertoires were profiled in healthy donors and ankylosing spondylitis patients so that disease-linked TCR variants could be found. The full study cohort was made up of 25 ankylosing spondylitis patients and about a hundred healthy donors. Peripheral blood was sampled, and synovial fluid was also collected from ankylosing spondylitis patients.

Sequencing took place on an Illumina HiSeq 2500. Quantitative 5'-RACE with molecular barcodes was used to prepare TCR beta libraries. Per the source publication's procedure: A new computational method based on a probabilistic model of VDJ rearrangement was used to identify disease-linked TCR variants. In-frame beta chains were kept once TCRdb had trimmed the public reads at Q25 with fastp and called clones with MiXCR. Every distinct CDR3 protein forms one entry, paired with its most common genes and DNA. These V and J calls rely on TCRdb rather than the paper's analysis. The sample table shows around 88,000 distinct CDR3 sequences, and 8.8% are seen once. The ten largest clones add up to 4% to 5.5% of the sample. The CDR3 runs 16 amino acids, cysteine and phenylalanine included. The kept DNA is CDR3 alone, 48 bases in frame from the first base. The CDR1 and CDR2 encoded by the germline V gene are MDHEN and SYDVKM.

What the research found in general, with its limitations: According to the report, matched synovial fluid samples from ankylosing spondylitis patients were significantly enriched for the disease-linked clones. Blood from ankylosing spondylitis patients appeared to be characterized by a TCR beta motif made up of several highly homologous amino acid variants. Some motif variants had previously been reported in the synovial fluid and blood of reactive arthritis patients, which suggests shared mechanisms of disease initiation. The disease-linked clones showed a CD8+ phenotype and occurred at relatively low frequencies in peripheral blood.

This receptor chain uses TRBV28 and TRBJ2-1, with TRBD2 matching 8 junction bases. Sequenced material: blood, either unsorted or a sorted T cell fraction (not recorded which). The source is a male donor with ankylosing spondylitis or in good health (not recorded which). The CDR3 loop reads CASSGMPGGPYNEQFF. The nucleotide sequence reads TGTGCCAGCAGTGGCATGCCGGGGGGGCCCTATAATGAGCAGTTCTTC.